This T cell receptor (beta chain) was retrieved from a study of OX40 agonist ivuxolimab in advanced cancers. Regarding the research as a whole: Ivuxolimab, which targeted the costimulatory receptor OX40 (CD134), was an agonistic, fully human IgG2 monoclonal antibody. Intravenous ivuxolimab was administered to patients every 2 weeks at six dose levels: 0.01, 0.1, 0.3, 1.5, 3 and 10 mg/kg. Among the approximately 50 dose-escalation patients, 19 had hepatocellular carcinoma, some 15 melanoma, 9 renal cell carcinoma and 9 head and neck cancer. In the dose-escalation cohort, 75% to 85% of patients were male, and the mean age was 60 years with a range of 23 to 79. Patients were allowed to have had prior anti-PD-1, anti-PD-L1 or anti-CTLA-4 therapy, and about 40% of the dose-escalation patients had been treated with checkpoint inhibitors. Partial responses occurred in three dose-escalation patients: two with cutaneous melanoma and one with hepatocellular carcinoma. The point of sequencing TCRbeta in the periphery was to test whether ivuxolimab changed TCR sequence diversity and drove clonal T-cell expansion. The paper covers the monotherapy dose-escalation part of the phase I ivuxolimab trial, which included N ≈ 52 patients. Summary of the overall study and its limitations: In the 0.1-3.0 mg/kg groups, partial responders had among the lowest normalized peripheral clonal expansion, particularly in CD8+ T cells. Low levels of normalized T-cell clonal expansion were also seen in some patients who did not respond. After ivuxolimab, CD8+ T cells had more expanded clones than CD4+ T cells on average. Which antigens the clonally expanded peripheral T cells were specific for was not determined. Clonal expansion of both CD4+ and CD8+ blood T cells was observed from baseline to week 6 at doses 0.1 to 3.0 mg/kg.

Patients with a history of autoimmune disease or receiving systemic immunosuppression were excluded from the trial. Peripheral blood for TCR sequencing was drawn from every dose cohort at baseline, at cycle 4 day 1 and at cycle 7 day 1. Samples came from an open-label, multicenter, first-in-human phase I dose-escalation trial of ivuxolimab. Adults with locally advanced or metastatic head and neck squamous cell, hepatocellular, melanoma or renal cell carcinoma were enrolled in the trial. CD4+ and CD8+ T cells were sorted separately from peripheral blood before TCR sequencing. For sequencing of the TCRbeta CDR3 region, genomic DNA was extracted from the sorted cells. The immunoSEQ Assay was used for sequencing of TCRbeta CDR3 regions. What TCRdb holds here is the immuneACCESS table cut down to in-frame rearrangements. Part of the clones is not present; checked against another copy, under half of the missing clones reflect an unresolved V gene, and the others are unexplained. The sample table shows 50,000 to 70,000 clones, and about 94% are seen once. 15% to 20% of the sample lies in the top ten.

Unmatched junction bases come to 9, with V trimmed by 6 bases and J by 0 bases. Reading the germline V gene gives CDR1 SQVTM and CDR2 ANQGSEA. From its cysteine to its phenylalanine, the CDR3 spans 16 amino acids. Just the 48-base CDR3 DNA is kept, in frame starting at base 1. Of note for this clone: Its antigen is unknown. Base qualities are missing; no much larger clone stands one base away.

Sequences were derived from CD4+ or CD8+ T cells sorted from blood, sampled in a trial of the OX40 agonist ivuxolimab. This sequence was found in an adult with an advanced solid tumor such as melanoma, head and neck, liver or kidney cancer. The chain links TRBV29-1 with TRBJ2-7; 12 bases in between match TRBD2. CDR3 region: CSVEGLAGLASYEQYF. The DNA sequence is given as TGCAGCGTCGAGGGACTAGCGGGTCTTGCCTCCTACGAGCAGTACTTC.